These T cell receptor beta chains were read from a single sample in a study of T cell repertoires in cytomegalovirus infection. TCRdb passed the reads through MiXCR, listing each CDR3 protein once. The sample has under 850,000 distinct CDR3 sequences, under 40% seen once. Specimen: PBMCs. The receptors come from a human donor in good health (CMV status not recorded). Some clones in this sample may be carry-over from other donors' samples. Both conserved end residues are part of each CDR3. The D gene is left open where the match is weak. Some rows mark clone size as missing; the rest say once, few, many or name a class of expanded clone.

CASSDRGTGAQNTEAFF	TGTGCCAGCAGCGACAGAGGGACAGGGGCACAGAACACTGAAGCTTTCTTT	TRBJ1-1	TRBV12-3/TRBV12-4	TRBD1	few
CASSLGGGRSYEQYF	TGTGCCAGCAGCTTAGGAGGCGGGAGATCCTACGAGCAGTACTTC	TRBJ2-7	TRBV7-2	TRBD2	few
CSANKDRDRGQRSQYF	TGCAGTGCCAACAAAGACCGGGACAGGGGTCAGCGTTCGCAGTATTTT	TRBJ2-3	TRBV20-1	TRBD1	-
CASSPQGPLRRFF	TGTGCCAGTAGTCCCCAGGGACCACTTAGGCGGTTCTTC	TRBJ2-1	TRBV19	-	-
CASSPPSRRLAGVTYEQYF	TGTGCCAGCAGTCCCCCATCTCGTAGACTAGCGGGGGTTACCTACGAGCAGTACTTC	TRBJ2-7	TRBV27	TRBD2	few
CATSSRSRGTYEQYF	TGTGCCACCAGCTCCCGGAGCAGGGGAACCTACGAGCAGTACTTC	TRBJ2-7	TRBV15	-	-
CASSRLAGAVNQPQHF	TGCGCCAGCAGTCGGTTGGCAGGGGCCGTCAATCAGCCCCAGCATTTT	TRBJ1-5	TRBV4-1	-	once
CATGGRFGELFF	TGTGCCACCGGGGGGAGGTTCGGGGAGCTGTTTTTT	TRBJ2-2	TRBV19	TRBD2	-
CASSSRDRSSYEQYF	TGTGCCAGCAGTTCTAGGGACAGGAGCTCCTACGAGCAGTACTTC	TRBJ2-7	TRBV6-5	TRBD1	many
CAADRGGYTF	TGTGCCGCGGACAGGGGCGGCTACACCTTC	TRBJ1-2	TRBV2	TRBD1	-
CASRITGTEAFF	TGTGCCAGCAGAATTACAGGGACTGAAGCTTTCTTT	TRBJ1-1	TRBV28	-	-
CSVLGAGPYGYTF	TGCAGCGTTTTAGGGGCGGGCCCATATGGCTACACCTTC	TRBJ1-2	TRBV29-1	-	few
CASSASSARSGEQFF	TGTGCCAGCAGTGCATCTAGCGCGAGGTCGGGTGAGCAGTTCTTC	TRBJ2-1	TRBV6-6	-	-
CASSSSLIRGNGQYF	TGTGCCAGCAGTTCTTCACTAATCCGGGGTAATGGGCAGTACTTC	TRBJ2-7	TRBV6-6	-	-
CASGDWDTREGAFF	TGTGCCAGCGGAGATTGGGACACCCGCGAAGGAGCTTTCTTT	TRBJ1-1	TRBV2	-	few
CASSPDMAGSYNEQFF	TGCGCCAGCAGCCCTGACATGGCAGGATCCTACAATGAGCAGTTCTTC	TRBJ2-1	TRBV4-1	-	-
CASSALRDRGANEQFF	TGTGCCAGTAGTGCCCTCCGGGACAGGGGCGCCAATGAGCAGTTCTTC	TRBJ2-1	TRBV19	TRBD1	few
CASSILSGVDTQYF	TGTGCCAGCAGCATACTAAGCGGGGTAGATACGCAGTATTTT	TRBJ2-3	TRBV27	TRBD2	-
CASSYSGGAGEKLFF	TGTGCCAGCAGTTACAGTGGTGGGGCAGGAGAAAAACTGTTTTTT	TRBJ1-4	TRBV6-5	-	-
CASSLGDGMNQPQHF	TGTGCCAGCAGCTTAGGTGACGGCATGAATCAGCCCCAGCATTTT	TRBJ1-5	TRBV11-2	-	few
CSVRRAKETQYF	TGCAGCGTCCGGCGGGCAAAAGAGACCCAGTACTTC	TRBJ2-5	TRBV29-1	-	few
CASSSAGAGDSYEQYF	TGTGCCAGCAGTTCCGCGGGTGCAGGGGACTCCTACGAGCAGTACTTC	TRBJ2-7	TRBV28	-	-
CASSFMQGPYYNEQFF	TGTGCCAGCAGCTTTATGCAGGGCCCTTACTACAATGAGCAGTTCTTC	TRBJ2-1	TRBV7-8	-	many
CASSHKTGTLNQPQQF	TGTGCCAGCAGCCATAAGACAGGCACCCTCAATCAGCCCCAGCAGTTT	TRBJ1-5	TRBV4-2	-	-
CASSESGPSYEQYF	TGTGCCAGCAGTGAATCGGGGCCGTCCTACGAGCAGTACTTC	TRBJ2-7	TRBV2	-	many
CASSQDSGDPLHF	TGTGCCAGCAGCCAAGATTCAGGGGATCCCCTCCACTTT	TRBJ1-6	TRBV7-9	-	-
CASSLRPRGLTEAFF	TGTGCCAGCAGCTTACGGCCCAGGGGGCTTACTGAAGCTTTCTTT	TRBJ1-1	TRBV7-2	TRBD1	-
CAISSGTQFNQPQHF	TGTGCCATCAGCTCCGGGACACAGTTCAATCAGCCCCAGCATTTT	TRBJ1-5	TRBV28	-	-
CASSPYSQGEQFF	TGTGCCAGCTCACCTTACTCTCAGGGGGAACAGTTCTTC	TRBJ2-1	TRBV18	TRBD1	-
CASSSSLGGAITGELFF	TGTGCCAGCAGTTCCTCCCTAGGAGGGGCGATCACCGGGGAGCTGTTTTTT	TRBJ2-2	TRBV12-3/TRBV12-4	-	-
CASSLVQSYEQFF	TGTGCCAGCAGCTTAGTCCAGTCCTATGAGCAGTTCTTC	TRBJ2-1	TRBV7-8	-	few
CASSLPSLRGGQYF	TGTGCCAGCAGTTTGCCCTCTCTGCGGGGGGGTCAGTACTTC	TRBJ2-5	TRBV28	TRBD2	once
CSVEDPSGSGANVLTF	TGCAGCGTTGAAGATCCATCGGGTTCCGGGGCCAACGTCCTGACTTTC	TRBJ2-6	TRBV29-1	-	few
CSSGQGAGGELFF	TGCAGTTCCGGACAGGGGGCTGGCGGGGAGCTGTTTTTT	TRBJ2-2	TRBV29-1	TRBD1	-
CASSQGPGVASSYEQYF	TGTGCCAGCAGCCAAGGTCCGGGGGTTGCTAGCTCCTACGAGCAGTACTTC	TRBJ2-7	TRBV4-2	-	-
CSAPKGPYEQYF	TGCAGTGCTCCAAAGGGGCCCTACGAGCAGTACTTC	TRBJ2-7	TRBV20-1	-	-
CSARDRPVTFF	TGCAGTGCTAGGGATCGGCCAGTAACTTTCTTT	TRBJ1-1	TRBV20-1	-	few
CASSQNRGRGSQPQHF	TGTGCCAGCAGCCAAAACAGGGGGCGCGGGTCTCAGCCCCAGCATTTT	TRBJ1-5	TRBV11-2	TRBD1	-
CSAAGLPEGEKVF	TGCAGTGCTGCGGGACTACCCGAGGGTGAGAAGGTCTTC	TRBJ2-1	TRBV20-1	TRBD2	-
CASSPRRGFYNEQFF	TGTGCCAGCAGTCCCAGGCGGGGGTTCTACAATGAGCAGTTCTTC	TRBJ2-1	TRBV28	TRBD2	many
CSVEDRERKQFF	TGCAGCGTTGAAGATCGAGAGAGGAAGCAGTTCTTC	TRBJ2-1	TRBV29-1	-	-
CASSLILEKQFF	TGTGCCAGCAGTTTGATTCTAGAGAAACAGTTCTTC	TRBJ2-1	TRBV28	-	-
CASSAGTGGKNEQFF	TGTGCCAGCAGCGCAGGGACAGGGGGGAAAAATGAGCAGTTCTTC	TRBJ2-1	TRBV7-9	TRBD1	few
CAWSAPGKILWAFF	TGTGCCTGGAGCGCCCCCGGGAAAATATTGTGGGCTTTCTTT	TRBJ1-1	TRBV30	-	-